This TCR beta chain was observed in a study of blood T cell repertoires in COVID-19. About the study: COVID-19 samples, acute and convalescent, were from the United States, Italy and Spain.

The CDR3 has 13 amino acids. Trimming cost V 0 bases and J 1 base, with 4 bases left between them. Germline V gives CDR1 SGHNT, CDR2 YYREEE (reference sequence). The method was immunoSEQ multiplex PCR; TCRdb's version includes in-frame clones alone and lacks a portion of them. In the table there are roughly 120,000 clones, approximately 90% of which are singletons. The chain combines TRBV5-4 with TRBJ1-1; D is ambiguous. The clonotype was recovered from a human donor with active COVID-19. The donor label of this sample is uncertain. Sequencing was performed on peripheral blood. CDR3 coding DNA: TGTGCCAGCAGCTTGGTCAGGAACACTGAAGCTTTCTTT. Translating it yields CASSLVRNTEAFF.